These 20 T cell receptor beta chains came from one sample sequenced in a study of blood T cell repertoires in COVID-19. The repertoire was sequenced with immunoSEQ multiplex PCR; TCRdb's copy has only in-frame clones and lacks some. The table includes tens of thousands of clones, 84% detected once. Input material: peripheral blood. The receptors were gathered from a man between 45 and 60 years old with active or convalescent COVID-19.

The chain links TRBV3-1 (or the pseudogene TRBV3-2) to TRBJ1-2; the D gene is possibly TRBD1 (5 bases). Germline V CDR1 and CDR2: LGHDT, YNNKEL (reference sequence). V was trimmed by 3 bases and J by 8 bases, leaving 10 bases between them. This CDR3 is built from 12 residues. Here the CDR3 reads CASSQAQVGYTF. DNA of the CDR3: TGTGCCAGCAGCCAGGCACAGGTCGGCTACACCTTC.

This chain connects TRBV4-1 to TRBJ2-7; D perhaps matches TRBD2 (5 bases). Germline CDR1 is MGHRA and CDR2 is YSYEKL. The length of the CDR3 is 14 residues. With 0 bases removed from V and 7 bases from J, the gap between germline ends came to 13 bases. The CDR3 protein is CASSQDPGVGEQYF. For the CDR3, the DNA is TGCGCCAGCAGCCAAGATCCCGGGGTGGGGGAGCAGTACTTC.

This clone was picked up one time. Here the CDR3 reads CASSPSAGGPRTGELFF. The CDR3 coding sequence is TGTGCCAGCTCACCATCAGCGGGGGGGCCCCGAACCGGGGAGCTGTTTTTT. This sequence joins TRBV18 and TRBJ2-2; 10 nucleotides match TRBD2. The germline V gene has CDR1 KGHSH and CDR2 LQKENI. Losses at the gene ends were 2 bases for V and 5 bases for J; bases not matched to a gene: 8. The CDR3 spans 17 residues.

This clone was recorded only once. The gene calls are TRBV5-8 and TRBJ1-3; D gene uncertain. Trimming pared 0 bases from V and 0 bases from J, leaving 10 bases between. The CDR3 is 16 amino acids. Germline-derived CDR1 and CDR2 are SGHTS and YDEGEE. In DNA form, the CDR3 reads TGTGCCAGCAGCTTGGGAGGTGGAAGCTCTGGAAACACCATATATTTT. Its protein product is CASSLGGGSSGNTIYF.

This chain joins TRBV6-5 and TRBJ2-2; tentatively, D is TRBD2 (7 bases). CDR3 length equals 15 residues. CDR1 and CDR2 from the germline V gene are MNHEY and SVGAGI. Trimming removed 5 bases from V and 5 bases from J, with 15 bases in between. The CDR3 DNA reads TGTGCCAGCAGTCTGCGGGGGCCACCTACCGGGGAGCTGTTTTTT. Protein sequence: CASSLRGPPTGELFF.

The V and J genes are TRBV5-1 and TRBJ2-5, with 7 bases aligning to TRBD2. V dropped 4 bases and J dropped 5; count of bases not matched to a gene: 8. The CDR3 runs 14 residues. Germline V gene sequence: CDR1 SGHRS, CDR2 YFSETQ. CDR3 sequence: CASSTGEGMETQYF. Written as DNA, the CDR3 is TGCGCCAGCAGCACGGGGGAGGGGATGGAGACCCAGTACTTC. The whole variable domain, filled in from reference TRBV5-1 and TRBJ2-5, reads KAGVTQTPRYLIKTRGQQVTLSCSPISGHRSVSWYQQTPGQGLQFLFEYFSETQRNKGNFPGRFSGRQFSNSRSEMNVSTLELGDSALYLCASSTGEGMETQYFGPGTRLLVL.

The chain joins TRBV6-5 to TRBJ1-2, with 8 positions matching TRBD1. V trimming: 2 bases; J trimming: 7 bases; junction bases outside the gene matches: 3. The CDR3 has 13 amino acids. Germline V gene sequence: CDR1 MNHEY, CDR2 SVGAGI. This CDR3 is CASSYQGAVGYTF. The CDR3 nucleotides read TGTGCCAGCAGTTACCAGGGGGCGGTTGGCTACACCTTC.

CDR3 amino acids: CASRSSGGSYEQYF. As DNA, the CDR3 is TGCGCCAGCAGATCTAGCGGGGGGTCCTACGAGCAGTACTTC. The chain employs TRBV5-1 and TRBJ2-7; 11 nucleotides match TRBD2. This CDR3 region has 14 residues. The V gene end was trimmed by 5 bases and the J gene end by 1 base; junction bases not matched to a gene: 2. Germline CDR1 SGHRS, CDR2 YFSETQ.

The chain joins TRBV12-5 to TRBJ2-1; TRBD1 might be the D (6 bases). Trimming took 2 bases from V and 2 from J, leaving 10 bases between them. Germline CDR1 is LGHNT and CDR2 is FRNRAP. The CDR3 is 15 residues long. The CDR3 bases are TGTGCTAGTGGTTTGCAGGGGAGAACCTACAATGAGCAGTTCTTC. This codes for CASGLQGRTYNEQFF. Full variable domain (outside the CDR3, taken from reference TRBV12-5 and TRBJ2-1): DARVTQTPRHKVTEMGQEVTMRCQPILGHNTVFWYRQTMMQGLELLAYFRNRAPLDDSGMPKDRFSAEMPDATLATLKIQPSEPRDSAVYFCASGLQGRTYNEQFFGPGTRLTVL.

The rearrangement links TRBV28 to TRBJ1-2; D possibly corresponds to TRBD1 (6 bases). The CDR3 loop spans 15 amino acids. Trimming stripped 5 bases from V and 0 bases from J, with 13 bases between. The germline V gene encodes CDR1 MDHEN and CDR2 SYDVKM. The CDR3 nucleotides read TGTGCCAGCAGTACCACAGGGAAAGCTAACTATGGCTACACCTTC. Its protein is CASSTTGKANYGYTF.

J is TRBJ1-1 and V is TRBV9, with 8 bases that match TRBD1. V lost 3 bases, J lost 4 bases, and 5 bases stayed unmatched. Germline values: CDR1 SGDLS, CDR2 YYNGEE. There are 14 residues in the CDR3. CDR3 sequence (DNA): TGTGCCAGCAGCGCGGGGGGACAGGTCACTGAAGCTTTCTTT. It yields the protein CASSAGGQVTEAFF.

This chain links TRBV11-2 with TRBJ1-3; TRBD1 might be the D (6 bases). CDR1 and CDR2 (germline): SGHAT, FQNNGV. The CDR3 has 15 residues. The V and J ends lost 5 bases and 2 bases respectively, with 13 bases between them. CDR3 sequence reads: CASSLTGQAGNTIYF. The CDR3 DNA sequence: TGTGCCAGCAGCCTGACAGGACAAGCTGGAAACACCATATATTTT.

The rearrangement links TRBV29-1 to TRBJ1-1; TRBD1 matches at 11 bases. The CDR3 totals 15 residues. Looked up from germline, CDR1 is SQVTM and CDR2 is ANQGSEA. J was trimmed by 5 bases and V by 7 bases; bases with no gene match: 12. CDR3 amino acids: CSARGQGAGVTEAFF. CDR3 coding DNA: TGCAGCGCCCGAGGACAGGGGGCAGGAGTTACTGAAGCTTTCTTT. The complete variable domain, with remaining parts taken from reference TRBV29-1 and TRBJ1-1, reads SAVISQKPSRDICQRGTSLTIQCQVDSQVTMMFWYRQQPGQSLTLIATANQGSEATYESGFVIDKFPISRPNLTFSTLTVSNMSPEDSSIYLCSARGQGAGVTEAFFGQGTRLTVV.

The chain is built from TRBV27 and TRBJ2-1, with TRBD1 matching 8 bases. CDR3 length equals 16 residues. With 3 bases clipped from V and 2 bases from J, the junction kept 6 bases outside the gene matches. Germline V lookup: CDR1 MNHEY, CDR2 SMNVEV (reference sequence). The CDR3 loop reads CASSFATGAPYNEQFF. CDR3 bases: TGTGCCAGCAGTTTCGCGACAGGGGCCCCCTACAATGAGCAGTTCTTC.

Here the CDR3 reads CASSDAGGNQPQHF. CDR3 bases: TGTGCCAGCAGCGATGCAGGGGGCAATCAGCCCCAGCATTTT. The chain employs TRBV9 and TRBJ1-5, with D perhaps matching TRBD1 (6 bases). CDR1 and CDR2 from the germline V gene are SGDLS and YYNGEE. The CDR3 sequence is 14 residues long. V was shortened by 3 bases and J by 2 bases, with 9 bases between the two germline ends. Full variable domain (missing parts from reference TRBV9 and TRBJ1-5): DSGVTQTPKHLITATGQRVTLRCSPRSGDLSVYWYQQSLDQGLQFLIQYYNGEERAKGNILERFSAQQFPDLHSELNLSSLELGDSALYFCASSDAGGNQPQHFGDGTRLSIL.

V usage is TRBV27 and J usage is TRBJ1-4; tentative D call: TRBD1 (5 bases). Germline lookup yields CDR1 MNHEY and CDR2 SMNVEV (reference sequence). Trimming stripped 10 bases from V and 11 bases from J, with 23 bases between. The CDR3 consists of 14 residues. The CDR3 coding sequence is TGTGCCACATATTCGGTGGACACCCCCGGGAAACTGTTTTTT. Its translation: CATYSVDTPGKLFF.

The gene calls are TRBV6-6 and TRBJ2-7; D uncertain. Per the germline V gene, CDR1 is MNHNY and CDR2 is SVGAGI (reference sequence). The V gene lost 2 bases and the J gene lost 3 bases, with 11 bases spanning the gap. The CDR3 totals 14 residues. CDR3 in amino acids: CASSYPRYSYEQYF. The CDR3 DNA is TGTGCCAGCAGTTACCCCCGATATAGCTACGAGCAGTACTTC.

Here the CDR3 DNA reads TGTGCCAGCAGCCTGACAGGGGGAATCAATCAGCCCCAGCATTTT. Residues: CASSLTGGINQPQHF. The chain couples TRBV6-5 to TRBJ1-5; TRBD1 aligns across 9 bases. Per germline, CDR1 MNHEY and CDR2 SVGAGI. Trimming at V came to 6 bases and at J to 3 bases, leaving 6 bases not matched to a gene. The CDR3 has 15 residues.

The chain links TRBV4-1 to TRBJ1-1; perhaps TRBD1 as D (5 bases). Deletions cut 1 base from V and 4 bases from J, with 16 bases between. CDR3 length: 16 amino acids. Germline-derived CDR1 and CDR2 are MGHRA and YSYEKL. CDR3 protein: CASSQVQGQPGTEAFF. In DNA form, the CDR3 reads TGCGCCAGCAGCCAAGTGCAGGGCCAACCGGGCACTGAAGCTTTCTTT.

This rearrangement joins TRBV18 to TRBJ2-3, with D maybe TRBD2 (5 bases). The length of the CDR3 is 14 residues. Germline V gene data show CDR1 as KGHSH and CDR2 as LQKENI. Trimming pared 1 base from V and 4 bases from J, leaving 9 bases between. Here the CDR3 reads CASSPLVSADTQYF. Here the CDR3 DNA reads TGTGCCAGCTCACCACTAGTTAGCGCAGATACGCAGTATTTT.